The 10 T cell receptor beta chains given below trace back to one sample, sequenced in a study of CD8 T cells in ankylosing spondylitis. TCRdb redid the calling of the 5' RACE reads with MiXCR, one entry per CDR3 protein. The data hold tens of thousands of distinct CDR3 sequences, with 5.5% to 7.5% observed a single time. Sequenced input: blood, either unsorted or a sorted T cell fraction (not recorded which). Receptors originate from a male donor with ankylosing spondylitis or in good health (not recorded which).

This clonotype came up many times. The CDR3 nucleotides are TGTGCCATCAGTGAGTCGGTGGGGTCTGACACCGGGGAGCTGTTTTTT. Translating gives CAISESVGSDTGELFF. The rearrangement joins TRBV10-3 to TRBJ2-2; D remains unclear. V was trimmed by 0 bases and J by 3 bases, leaving 11 bases between them. This CDR3 is 16 amino acids long. The germline CDR1 and CDR2 sequences are ENHRY and SYGVKD.

The J gene is TRBJ2-1, the V gene TRBV7-9, with 8 bases lining up with TRBD1. The J segment lost 7 bases and the V segment lost 5 bases, leaving 1 base of the junction unmatched. This CDR3 spans 12 amino acids. Germline assignment: CDR1 SEHNR and CDR2 FQNEAQ (reference sequence). The CDR3 here is CASSQGANEQFF. The CDR3 bases are TGTGCCAGCAGCCAGGGGGCGAATGAGCAGTTCTTC.

The chain joins TRBV7-2 to TRBJ2-7; D tentatively reads TRBD1 or TRBD2 (6 bases each). Germline values: CDR1 SGHTA, CDR2 FQGNSA. The CDR3 runs to 14 residues. V was cut by 4 bases and J by 1 base, with 11 bases left in between. As DNA, the CDR3 is TGTGCCAGCAGCTCCCCGGGGGCTTCCTACGAGCAGTACTTC. It yields the protein CASSSPGASYEQYF.

This clonotype came up many times. This chain connects TRBV7-8 to TRBJ2-3; D possibly uses TRBD1 or TRBD2 (5 bases each). Germline V gene lookup returns CDR1 SGHVS and CDR2 FQNEAQ. Trimming removed 1 base at V and 4 bases at J, with 12 bases between. CDR3 size: 15 residues. The CDR3 region is CASSLVTGAPDTQYF. The CDR3 region has the DNA TGTGCCAGCAGCTTAGTTACCGGGGCCCCAGATACGCAGTATTTT. Variable domain in full (rest from reference TRBV7-8 and TRBJ2-3): GAGVSQSPRYKVAKRGQDVALRCDPISGHVSLFWYQQALGQGPEFLTYFQNEAQLDKSGLPSDRFFAERPEGSVSTLKIQRTQQEDSAVYLCASSLVTGAPDTQYFGPGTRLTVL.

This clonotype was seen repeatedly, ten times or more. The rearrangement joins TRBV10-3 to TRBJ2-4; D is perhaps TRBD1 or TRBD2 (6 bases each). Deletions cut 8 bases from V and 6 bases from J, with 17 bases between. CDR1 and CDR2 (germline): ENHRY, SYGVKD. This CDR3 has 14 amino acids. In DNA form, the CDR3 reads TGTGCCATCGGACGGGGGCCCCCCGGAAACATTCAGTACTTC. It codes for CAIGRGPPGNIQYF.

This clonotype was seen repeatedly, ten times or more. V usage is TRBV9 and J usage is TRBJ2-7; D remains unclear. Deletions cut 1 base from V and 0 bases from J, with 8 bases between. The CDR3 has 14 residues. Germline V CDR1 and CDR2: SGDLS, YYNGEE. CDR3 DNA sequence: TGTGCCAGCAGCGTACGTCAGAGCTCCTACGAGCAGTACTTC. This translates into CASSVRQSSYEQYF.

This clonotype was seen at least ten times. The gene calls are TRBV2 and TRBJ2-4, with D possibly being TRBD1 (6 bases). V dropped 3 bases and J dropped 6 bases, with 9 bases sitting between them. This CDR3 has 13 amino acids. Per germline, CDR1 SNHLY and CDR2 FYNNEI. CDR3: CASSEDSLNIQYF. CDR3 DNA sequence: TGTGCCAGCAGTGAGGACAGCCTAAACATTCAGTACTTC.

The genes are TRBV7-2 and TRBJ2-5, with D possibly TRBD2 on 6 matching bases. There are 15 residues in the CDR3. Trimming pared 5 bases from V and 2 bases from J, leaving 15 bases between. Germline CDR1 reads SGHTA; CDR2 reads FQGNSA. The CDR3 protein is CASSLSGLQQETQYF. Written as DNA, the CDR3 is TGTGCCAGCAGCCTATCAGGACTACAACAAGAGACCCAGTACTTC. Full variable domain (remainder filled in from reference TRBV7-2 and TRBJ2-5): GAGVSQSPSNKVTEKGKDVELRCDPISGHTALYWYRQSLGQGLEFLIYFQGNSAPDKSGLPSDRFSAERTGGSVSTLTIQRTQQEDSAVYLCASSLSGLQQETQYFGPGTRLLVL.

This clonotype was picked up many times. The rearrangement uses TRBV7-6 and TRBJ2-5; the D gene is possibly TRBD2 (6 bases). Trimming left V 1 base short and J 4 bases short, with 22 bases between. This CDR3 is 18 amino acids long. Germline CDR1 SGHVS, CDR2 FNYEAQ. The CDR3 DNA sequence: TGTGCCAGCAGCTTAGGGTTCATGGGCGGGGCGAGCGGAGAGACCCAGTACTTC. This encodes CASSLGFMGGASGETQYF.

To note about this clonotype: It may be a read error: a sequence one base away is much more abundant. The chain links TRBV9 to TRBJ2-2; the D gene is possibly TRBD2 (7 bases). CDR1 and CDR2 from the germline V gene are SGDLS and YYNGEE. This CDR3 spans 15 amino acids. Here the CDR3 reads CVSSVEQGGIGELFF. The CDR3 bases are TGTGTCAGCAGCGTAGAACAGGGAGGGATCGGGGAGCTGTTTTTT.